One and the same sample provided the 13 T cell receptor beta chains below, sequenced in a study of molecular identifiers for immune sequencing clone quantification. TCRdb reprocessed the PCR reads via MiXCR and lists one record per CDR3 protein. Among under 650,000 distinct CDR3 sequences listed, 15% to 20% were seen once. What was sequenced was naive CD8+ T cells from blood, with Jurkat cell RNA spiked in. Specified subset: FACS-sorted CD8+CD4-CCR7+CD45RA+ naive T cells. The receptors shown here come from a human donor in good health. Some libraries in this study had Jurkat cell RNA spiked in.

This clonotype was counted only a few times. The rearrangement uses TRBV9 and TRBJ2-7, with 7 positions matching TRBD1. Trimming at V came to 4 bases and at J to 2 bases, leaving 6 bases not matched to a gene. Germline-derived CDR1 and CDR2 are SGDLS and YYNGEE. This CDR3 contains 14 residues. For the CDR3, the DNA is TGTGCCAGCAGCTCTGGACAGGTTGCCTACGAGCAGTACTTC. This encodes CASSSGQVAYEQYF. The complete variable domain, with remaining parts taken from reference TRBV9 and TRBJ2-7, reads DSGVTQTPKHLITATGQRVTLRCSPRSGDLSVYWYQQSLDQGLQFLIQYYNGEERAKGNILERFSAQQFPDLHSELNLSSLELGDSALYFCASSSGQVAYEQYFGPGTRLTVT.

At least ten counts were recorded for this clonotype. The chain combines TRBV6-2 or TRBV6-3 with TRBJ1-5; D might be TRBD1 (5 bases). The CDR3 spans 15 residues. CDR1 is MNHEY, CDR2 SVGEGT, per germline. Trimming pared 9 bases from V and 3 bases from J, leaving 18 bases between. CDR3 DNA: TGTGCCAGTGCCCTGGGGACGGGCCTCAATCAGCCCCAGCATTTT. As protein: CASALGTGLNQPQHF.

This clonotype was counted ten times or more. The chain employs TRBV6-1 and TRBJ1-1; TRBD1 aligns across 9 bases. Germline CDR1 and CDR2: MNHNS and SASEGT. The V gene end was trimmed by 1 base and the J gene end by 5 bases; junction bases not matched to a gene: 8. CDR3 length equals 16 residues. CDR3 sequence: CASSEGANRGRTEAFF. DNA for the CDR3: TGTGCCAGCAGTGAAGGGGCAAACAGGGGGCGAACTGAAGCTTTCTTT.

With respect to this clonotype: This could be a read error, since a much larger clone is one nucleotide away. V and J are TRBV27 and TRBJ2-3; a weak D match, TRBD2 (6 bases). CDR1 and CDR2 (germline): MNHEY, SMNVEV (reference sequence). This CDR3 has 16 residues. Trimming took off 1 base at V and 2 bases at J, with 13 bases between the two ends. CDR3 bases: TGTGCCAGCAGTTTATTATCGCGGGGCCACACAGATACGCAGTATTTT. Translation gives CASSLLSRGHTDTQYF.

This clonotype was seen only a few times. The chain employs TRBV19 and TRBJ2-7; 7 bases agree with TRBD1. The V and J ends lost 5 bases and 2 bases, in that order; junction bases with no gene match: 9. In germline, CDR1 is LNHDA, CDR2 SQIVND (reference sequence). The CDR3 is 15 amino acids. The CDR3 loop is CASSHNAGTAYEQYF. The CDR3 bases are TGTGCCAGTAGTCATAACGCCGGGACAGCCTACGAGCAGTACTTC.

There are many counts of this clonotype. V and J are TRBV10-2 and TRBJ2-7; the match to TRBD1 covers 9 bases. Trimming took 9 bases from V and 2 from J; bases not matched to a gene: 8. The germline CDR1 and CDR2 sequences are WSHSY and SAAADI. The CDR3 consists of 14 residues. CDR3 region: CASGEDRGPYEQYF. The CDR3 DNA follows: TGCGCCAGTGGAGAGGACAGGGGCCCCTACGAGCAGTACTTC.

The table lists this clonotype with a few counts. This may come from a read error, since a much larger clone is one base off. The chain links TRBV27 to TRBJ2-7; 10 nucleotides line up with TRBD1. V gave up 5 bases and J gave up 3 bases; unmatched junction bases: 4. The CDR3 covers 14 residues. Germline CDR1 MNHEY, CDR2 SMNVEV (reference sequence). DNA for the CDR3: TGTGCCAGCAGTGGGGGGACAGGGGACTACGAGCAGTACTTC. This gives the protein CASSGGTGDYEQYF.

In regard to this clonotype: One end of the junction is discordant with germline, which a read error may explain. The chain employs TRBV5-6 and TRBJ1-2; 9 bases are a match to TRBD1. CDR3 size: 16 residues. Germline assignment: CDR1 SGHDT and CDR2 YYEEEE. The CDR3 spells CASSLVTDRGNCGYTF. The CDR3 region has the DNA TGTGCCAGCAGCTTGGTCACGGACAGGGGTAACTGTGGCTACACCTTC. Full variable domain (remainder filled in from reference TRBV5-6 and TRBJ1-2): DAGVTQSPTHLIKTRGQQVTLRCSPKSGHDTVSWYQQALGQGPQFIFQYYEEEERQRGNFPDRFSGHQFPNYSSELNVNALLLGDSALYLCASSLVTDRGNCGYTFGSGTRLTVV.

The chain uses TRBV6-2 or TRBV6-3 and TRBJ2-7; 8 bases agree with TRBD1. The V gene's germline CDR1 is MNHEY and CDR2 SVGEGT. The CDR3 length is 14 residues. After removal of 3 bases from V and 5 bases from J, the junction contained 6 bases not matched to a gene. CDR3 in amino acids: CASSYGQGVDEQYF. For the CDR3, the DNA is TGTGCCAGCAGTTATGGACAGGGAGTCGACGAGCAGTACTTC.

The sample holds a few counts of this clonotype. The chain combines TRBV10-1 with TRBJ2-7; D perhaps matches TRBD1 (6 bases). The CDR3 consists of 14 residues. V lost 1 base and J 2 bases, leaving 9 bases between the germline ends. Germline values: CDR1 WNHNN, CDR2 SYGVQD (reference sequence). In nucleotides, the CDR3 is TGCGCCAGCAGTGAGTTCGGGACACCCTACGAGCAGTACTTC. Protein: CASSEFGTPYEQYF.

Of note for this clonotype: This may be a read error, as it is one base from a much larger clone. The CDR3 end shows no conserved phenylalanine or tryptophan, and so a read error is likely. This chain connects TRBV19 to TRBJ2-7, with a tentative D call TRBD1 (5 bases). V lost 3 bases, J lost 0 bases, and 9 bases lay in between. This CDR3 has 14 residues. In germline, CDR1 is LNHDA, CDR2 SQIVND (reference sequence). Here the CDR3 reads CASSIADNSYEQYL. DNA of the CDR3: TGTGCCAGTAGTATTGCGGACAACTCCTACGAGCAGTACCTC.

This clonotype appeared many times. This chain uses TRBV12-5 with TRBJ2-3, with D possibly being TRBD2 (5 bases). V shed 6 bases and J shed 10 bases, with 17 bases lying between them. CDR1 is LGHNT, CDR2 FRNRAP, per germline. The CDR3 contains 13 residues. CDR3 loop: CASGPTRSSPQYF. The DNA for the CDR3 is TGTGCTAGTGGCCCCACTAGGAGCTCACCGCAGTATTTT.

The rearrangement joins TRBV7-9 to TRBJ1-5, with 7 bases aligning to TRBD1. Germline V gene data show CDR1 as SEHNR and CDR2 as FQNEAQ (reference sequence). This CDR3 has 15 residues. With 5 bases clipped from V and 2 bases from J, the junction kept 6 bases outside the gene matches. This chain's CDR3 is CASSTDRVGNQPQHF. The CDR3 DNA sequence: TGTGCCAGCAGCACCGACAGGGTGGGCAATCAGCCCCAGCATTTT. Full variable domain (missing parts from reference TRBV7-9 and TRBJ1-5): DTGVSQNPRHKITKRGQNVTFRCDPISEHNRLYWYRQTLGQGPEFLTYFQNEAQLEKSRLLSDRFSAERPKGSFSTLEIQRTEQGDSAMYLCASSTDRVGNQPQHFGDGTRLSIL.